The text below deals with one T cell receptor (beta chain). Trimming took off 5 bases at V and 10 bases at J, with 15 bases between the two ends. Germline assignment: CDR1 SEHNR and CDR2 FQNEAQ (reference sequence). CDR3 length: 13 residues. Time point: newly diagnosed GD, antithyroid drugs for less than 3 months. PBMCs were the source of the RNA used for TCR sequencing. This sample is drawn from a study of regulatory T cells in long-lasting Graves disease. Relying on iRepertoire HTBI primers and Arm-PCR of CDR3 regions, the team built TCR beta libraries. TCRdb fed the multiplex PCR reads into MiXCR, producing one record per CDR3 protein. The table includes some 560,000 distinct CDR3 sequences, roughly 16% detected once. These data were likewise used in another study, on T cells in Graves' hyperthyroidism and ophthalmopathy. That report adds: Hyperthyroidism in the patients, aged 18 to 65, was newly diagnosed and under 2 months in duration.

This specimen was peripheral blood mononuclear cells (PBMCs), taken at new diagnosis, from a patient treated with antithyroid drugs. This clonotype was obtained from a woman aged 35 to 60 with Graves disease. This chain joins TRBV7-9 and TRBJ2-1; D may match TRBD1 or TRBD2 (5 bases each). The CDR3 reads CASSPEGLREQFF. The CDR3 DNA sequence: TGTGCCAGCAGCCCCGAGGGGCTTCGGGAGCAGTTCTTC. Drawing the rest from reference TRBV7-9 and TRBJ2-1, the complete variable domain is DTGVSQNPRHKITKRGQNVTFRCDPISEHNRLYWYRQTLGQGPEFLTYFQNEAQLEKSRLLSDRFSAERPKGSFSTLEIQRTEQGDSAMYLCASSPEGLREQFFGPGTRLTVL.